The source of this TCR beta chain is a study of vaccination effects on CD4 cells after COVID-19. Study conclusions and caveats: Late post-vaccination, clones induced by infection and those induced by vaccine underwent marked clonal contraction. Convalescent patients numbered few in the study; early post-infection timepoints were missing entirely.

Produced via immunoSEQ multiplex PCR; TCRdb's table is partial and in-frame only. The sample has approximately 37,000 clones; about four fifths are singletons. Subsequent to a culture period of about nine days, CD4+ T cells were isolated. Replacing half the medium with IL-2 medium was done on days 3 and 7. In regard to this clone: Its antigen is undetermined.

Trimming stripped 6 bases from V and 3 bases from J, with 17 bases between. Germline-derived CDR1 and CDR2 are MNHEY and SVGAGI. The CDR3 is made up of 15 amino acids. The input for sequencing was CD4+ T cells from PBMCs cultured without peptide, taken before COVID-19 vaccination. This TCR was recovered from a human donor who received a COVID-19 vaccine. The J gene is TRBJ1-2, the V gene TRBV6-5, with D possibly TRBD1 on 5 matching bases. The CDR3 nucleotides are TGTGCCAGCAGGGGGCGACCGGGCCGAGACTATGGCTACACCTTC. This encodes CASRGRPGRDYGYTF.